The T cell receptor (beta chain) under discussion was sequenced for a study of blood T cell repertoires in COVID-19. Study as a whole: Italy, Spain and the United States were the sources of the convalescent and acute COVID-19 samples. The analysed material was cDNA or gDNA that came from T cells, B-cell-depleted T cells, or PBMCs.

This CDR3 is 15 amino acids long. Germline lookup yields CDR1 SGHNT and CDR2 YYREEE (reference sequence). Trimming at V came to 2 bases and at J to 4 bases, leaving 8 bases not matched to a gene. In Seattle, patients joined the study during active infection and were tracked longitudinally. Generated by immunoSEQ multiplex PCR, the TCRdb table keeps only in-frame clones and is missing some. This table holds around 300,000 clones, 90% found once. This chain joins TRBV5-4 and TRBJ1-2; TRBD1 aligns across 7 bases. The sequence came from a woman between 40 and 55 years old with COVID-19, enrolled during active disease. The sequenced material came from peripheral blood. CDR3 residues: CASSFPGQTLYGYTF. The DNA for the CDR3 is TGTGCCAGCAGCTTCCCGGGACAGACCCTCTATGGCTACACCTTC.